A few counts support the clone carrying this T cell receptor (beta chain). The CDR3 is 14 amino acids. V lost 0 bases, J lost 3 bases, and 7 bases lay in between. CDR1 is SGHDT, CDR2 YYEEEE, per germline. The sample belongs to a study of blood T cell repertoires in COVID-19. Study-wide context: The United States, Italy and Spain supplied acute and convalescent COVID-19 samples.

Original data processing: For nucleated cells, counts were estimated from reference gene primer amplification. The table came from immunoSEQ multiplex PCR; TCRdb's copy has only in-frame clones and leaves some out. D and trimming come from the DNA, and the V and J calls and clone size come from that table. The data contain 100,000 to 150,000 clones, about nine tenths of them singletons. The V call is TRBV5-6, the J call TRBJ2-1, with D possibly TRBD1 on 5 matching bases. This receptor was obtained from a man aged 50-59 years with acute or convalescent COVID-19. Sequenced input: peripheral blood. The CDR3 protein is CASSLATDYNEQFF. CDR3 coding DNA: TGTGCCAGCAGCTTGGCGACAGACTACAATGAGCAGTTCTTC. Full variable domain (outside the CDR3, taken from reference TRBV5-6 and TRBJ2-1): DAGVTQSPTHLIKTRGQQVTLRCSPKSGHDTVSWYQQALGQGPQFIFQYYEEEERQRGNFPDRFSGHQFPNYSSELNVNALLLGDSALYLCASSLATDYNEQFFGPGTRLTVL.